What follows describes a single T cell receptor (beta chain). This CDR3 has 15 amino acids. Germline lookup yields CDR1 SGHTA and CDR2 FQGNSA. V dropped 5 bases and J dropped 4 bases, with 18 bases sitting between them. Here immunoSEQ multiplex PCR was the method, and the copy in TCRdb shows in-frame clones only, minus some. Here the sample spans fewer than 250,000 clones, 85% to 90% being singletons. These data are taken from a study of blood T cell repertoires in COVID-19. Study summary: From T cells, B-cell-depleted T cells, or PBMCs came the material, which was cDNA or gDNA.

This chain links TRBV7-2 with TRBJ2-7; TRBD1 is a possible D gene (6 bases). Sequencing was carried out using peripheral blood. The TCR sequence derives from a man aged 55 to 69 with acute or convalescent COVID-19. The chain's CDR3 is CASSTRQVRAYEQYF. CDR3 in DNA: TGTGCCAGCAGCACCCGACAGGTGCGAGCTTACGAGCAGTACTTC.